These 10 T cell receptor beta chains came from one sample sequenced in a study of blood T cell repertoires in COVID-19. Using immunoSEQ multiplex PCR, the repertoire was profiled, and TCRdb retains in-frame clones only, with some absent. The table lists around 76,000 clones, 85% of them singletons. The sequencing input was peripheral blood. Receptor source: a man of 80 years or more with acute or convalescent COVID-19.

The V and J genes are TRBV29-1 and TRBJ2-2, with D perhaps TRBD1 (6 bases). Per the germline V gene, CDR1 is SQVTM and CDR2 is ANQGSEA. Trimming removed 5 bases at V and 0 bases at J, with 10 bases between. The CDR3 is 14 amino acids. CDR3 DNA sequence: TGCAGCGTTTCCCGGACAGCGAACACCGGGGAGCTGTTTTTT. Translated, it gives CSVSRTANTGELFF.

The sample holds a few counts of this clone. The chain links TRBV6-2 or TRBV6-3 to TRBJ2-1; 8 bases fit TRBD1. The CDR3 spans 15 residues. Germline V lookup: CDR1 MNHEY, CDR2 SVGEGT. V shed 5 bases and J 4 bases; nucleotides not matched to a gene: 7. The CDR3 loop is CASSLQGEAYNEQFF. In DNA form, the CDR3 reads TGTGCCAGCAGTCTACAGGGGGAGGCGTACAATGAGCAGTTCTTC.

The chain links TRBV5-1 to TRBJ2-1, with a possible D match to TRBD1 (5 bases). The CDR3 sequence is 14 residues long. V lost 0 bases to trimming and J lost 9 bases, with 13 bases between them. Germline V CDR1 and CDR2: SGHRS, YFSETQ. The CDR3, as DNA: TGCGCCAGCAGCTTGGGACTGGGGCGTAGTGAGCAGTTCTTC. Protein sequence: CASSLGLGRSEQFF.

V and J are TRBV6-2 or TRBV6-3 and TRBJ2-3; 7 positions agree with TRBD2. The CDR3 contains 16 residues. J lost 2 bases, V lost 4 bases, and 9 bases had no gene match. Germline V lookup: CDR1 MNHEY, CDR2 SVGEGT. The CDR3 nucleotides are TGTGCCAGCAGTTCGGGTGGACTAGGAAACACAGATACGCAGTATTTT. This encodes CASSSGGLGNTDTQYF.

This sequence joins TRBV21-1 and TRBJ2-7; whether TRBD1, the table's D call, matches the DNA was not checked. TRBV21-1 is listed as a pseudogene. This CDR3 has 11 amino acids. The CDR3 region has the DNA TGTGCCAGCACCAATACATACGAGCAGTACTTC. It specifies CASTNTYEQYF.

The genes are TRBV3-1 (or the pseudogene TRBV3-2) and TRBJ2-5; D is possibly TRBD2 (6 bases). CDR1 and CDR2 (germline): LGHDT, YNNKEL (reference sequence). This CDR3 spans 13 amino acids. V lost 3 bases and J lost 5, with 10 bases in between. The CDR3 DNA reads TGTGCCAGCAGCCAGCGGGGCCGGGAGACCCAGTACTTC. Its protein product is CASSQRGRETQYF.

The count of this clone is one. V is TRBV18 and J is TRBJ2-1, with D possibly being TRBD2 (6 bases). The CDR3 has 16 amino acids. V was shortened by 3 bases and J by 1 base, with 13 bases between the two germline ends. Per the germline V gene, CDR1 is KGHSH and CDR2 is LQKENI. The CDR3 nucleotides read TGTGCCAGCTCACCGGGACTCGTAGGGTCCTACAATGAGCAGTTCTTC. It yields the protein CASSPGLVGSYNEQFF.

The genes are TRBV5-4 and TRBJ2-3; possibly TRBD2 for D (5 bases). The CDR3 sequence is 16 residues long. Germline V lookup: CDR1 SGHNT, CDR2 YYREEE (reference sequence). V dropped 0 bases and J dropped 2 bases, with 13 bases sitting between them. This chain's CDR3 is CASSLEPGSITDTQYF. CDR3 nucleotide sequence: TGTGCCAGCAGCTTGGAACCGGGGTCTATCACAGATACGCAGTATTTT.

The CDR3 protein is CASSDGTGEGATEAFF. The CDR3 nucleotides read TGCGCCAGCAGCGATGGGACAGGGGAAGGGGCCACTGAAGCTTTCTTT. The chain is built from TRBV5-1 and TRBJ1-1; 10 positions match TRBD1. Germline CDR1 is SGHRS and CDR2 is YFSETQ. Losses at the gene ends were 4 bases for V and 4 bases for J; bases not matched to a gene: 10. The CDR3 loop spans 16 amino acids.

This clone was detected once. The gene calls are TRBV29-1 and TRBJ1-1, with 9 positions matching TRBD1. Germline V lookup: CDR1 SQVTM, CDR2 ANQGSEA. V lost 7 bases to trimming and J lost 5 bases; unmatched junction nucleotides: 11. The length of the CDR3 is 14 residues. CDR3 loop: CSGKQGARETEAFF. CDR3 DNA: TGCAGCGGGAAACAGGGGGCGCGGGAAACTGAAGCTTTCTTT.